The 6 T cell receptor beta chains in this list originate from one sample, sequenced in a study of control samples from healthy donors and cancer patients. Method: immunoSEQ multiplex PCR; TCRdb's copy keeps in-frame clones and lacks some. The sample has about 79,000 clones, under 95% seen once. The sample comprised PBMCs. Receptor source: a woman in her 40s with lung cancer.

This chain connects TRBV7-2 to TRBJ2-7; D is uncertain. The CDR3 has 14 amino acids. The germline gives CDR1 SGHTA, CDR2 FQGNSA. V lost 1 base to trimming and J lost 3 bases, with 10 bases between them. The CDR3 loop reads CASSLGQVYYEQYF. CDR3 bases: TGTGCCAGCAGCTTAGGGCAGGTCTACTACGAGCAGTACTTC.

This chain uses TRBV7-9 with TRBJ2-7; D remains unclear. Trimming cost V 2 bases and J 5 bases, with 10 bases left between them. Germline V lookup: CDR1 SEHNR, CDR2 FQNEAQ (reference sequence). The CDR3 runs to 13 residues. CDR3 amino acids: CASSLIVVNEQYF. CDR3 sequence (DNA): TGTGCCAGCAGCTTAATCGTCGTAAACGAGCAGTACTTC.

The chain joins TRBV7-8 to TRBJ2-7; D unclear. The CDR3 extends over 15 amino acids. Trimming pared 5 bases from V and 1 base from J, leaving 15 bases between. Germline V lookup: CDR1 SGHVS, CDR2 FQNEAQ. CDR3 DNA sequence: TGTGCCAGCAGCCTGGACGGAACCCCATCCTACGAGCAGTACTTC. This sequence encodes CASSLDGTPSYEQYF.

V is TRBV6-1 and J is TRBJ1-1; perhaps TRBD1 as D (5 bases). Germline lookup yields CDR1 MNHNS and CDR2 SASEGT. V was pared by 2 bases and J by 1 base, with 8 bases between. The CDR3 is 14 amino acids. The CDR3 reads CASSEWGENTEAFF. CDR3 coding DNA: TGTGCCAGCAGTGAATGGGGGGAGAACACTGAAGCTTTCTTT.

The chain uses TRBV27 and TRBJ1-1; tentatively, D is TRBD1 (6 bases). CDR3 length equals 16 residues. Trimming pared 7 bases from V and 0 bases from J, leaving 18 bases between. The germline V gene has CDR1 MNHEY and CDR2 SMNVEV (reference sequence). The CDR3 DNA reads as TGTGCCAGCACCCCTACATACGGGGGCTTGAACACTGAAGCTTTCTTT. It translates to CASTPTYGGLNTEAFF.

The chain recombines TRBV10-3 with TRBJ1-1; no reliable D call. V dropped 4 bases and J dropped 5 bases, with 20 bases sitting between them. In germline, CDR1 is ENHRY, CDR2 SYGVKD. This CDR3 spans 16 amino acids. CDR3 region: CAISGGMAGGGTEAFF. DNA of the CDR3: TGTGCCATCAGTGGGGGAATGGCGGGAGGAGGGACTGAAGCTTTCTTT.